Shown below are 21 T cell receptor beta chains from a single sample sequenced in a study of T cells in localized non-small cell lung cancer. Data came from immunoSEQ multiplex PCR; TCRdb stores just in-frame clones and leaves some out. The table lists around 1,700 clones, 26% of them singletons. Sequenced here: lung tumor tissue, sampled before any cancer treatment. Receptor source: a male donor older than 55 with stage II squamous cell lung carcinoma.

This clone was recorded a few times. The chain is built from TRBV28 and TRBJ2-1, with a possible D match to TRBD1 (5 bases). The germline CDR1 and CDR2 sequences are MDHEN and SYDVKM. With 6 bases removed from V and 5 bases from J, the gap between germline ends came to 8 bases. There are 12 residues in the CDR3. CDR3 residues: CASRTGDNEQFF. CDR3 bases: TGTGCCAGCAGAACAGGAGACAATGAGCAGTTCTTC.

The chain combines TRBV18 with TRBJ1-2, with unresolved D. This CDR3 is built from 16 residues. The V gene lost 5 bases and the J gene lost 6 bases, with 22 bases spanning the gap. CDR1 is KGHSH and CDR2 is LQKENI in the germline V gene. CDR3 protein: CASSTNHYGLDDGYTF. The CDR3 DNA sequence: TGTGCCAGCTCAACGAACCACTACGGGCTTGACGATGGCTACACCTTC.

The chain couples TRBV18 to TRBJ1-1; 7 bases are shared with TRBD1. The V gene's germline CDR1 is KGHSH and CDR2 LQKENI. The CDR3 runs to 13 residues. V dropped 3 bases and J dropped 4; count of bases not matched to a gene: 2. CDR3 sequence: CASSPRQGTEAFF. In nucleotides, the CDR3 is TGTGCCAGCTCACCGCGACAGGGCACTGAAGCTTTCTTT.

There are a few counts of this clone. The V and J genes are TRBV9 and TRBJ1-3, with D possibly being TRBD1 (5 bases). Trimming removed 6 bases from V and 3 bases from J, with 10 bases in between. The CDR3 is made up of 13 amino acids. CDR1 and CDR2 from the germline V gene are SGDLS and YYNGEE. CDR3 sequence: CASTPGVGNTIYF. The CDR3 bases are TGTGCCAGCACCCCGGGGGTTGGAAACACCATATATTTT. Variable domain in full (rest from reference TRBV9 and TRBJ1-3): DSGVTQTPKHLITATGQRVTLRCSPRSGDLSVYWYQQSLDQGLQFLIQYYNGEERAKGNILERFSAQQFPDLHSELNLSSLELGDSALYFCASTPGVGNTIYFGEGSWLTVV.

The gene calls are TRBV28 and TRBJ1-1; weak D call: TRBD1 (6 bases). Looked up from germline, CDR1 is MDHEN and CDR2 is SYDVKM. V lost 6 bases and J 1 base, leaving 18 bases between the germline ends. The CDR3 covers 16 residues. CDR3 sequence (DNA): TGTGCCAGCAGCCCCGGGGGGGCGAAGGCGAACACTGAAGCTTTCTTT. Encoded protein: CASSPGGAKANTEAFF.

Only a few counts were recorded for this clone. The chain employs TRBV11-3 and TRBJ2-5; D assignment may be TRBD1 or TRBD2 (5 bases each). V lost 4 bases and J 2 bases, leaving 11 bases between the germline ends. CDR3 size: 14 residues. CDR1 SGHNT and CDR2 YENEEA come from the germline V gene. The DNA for the CDR3 is TGTGCCAGCAGCTCCCTAGAGGGGCAAGAGACCCAGTACTTC. Residues: CASSSLEGQETQYF.

This clone showed up just a few times. The chain has TRBV6-8 and TRBJ2-3, with D unresolved. Germline V CDR1 and CDR2: MNHGY, SAAAGT. V lost 6 bases to trimming and J lost 0 bases, with 10 bases between them. This CDR3 spans 14 amino acids. CDR3 nucleotide sequence: TGTGCCAGCAGCCAAATAACTAGCACAGATACGCAGTATTTT. Translation gives CASSQITSTDTQYF.

This clone was seen a few times. This chain joins TRBV7-2 and TRBJ1-2; D gene ambiguous. This CDR3 is built from 13 residues. V lost 5 bases to trimming and J lost 8 bases, with 15 bases between them. CDR1 is SGHTA and CDR2 is FQGNSA in the germline V gene. DNA for the CDR3: TGTGCCAGCAGCCGCAGCAGACTTGGAGGCTACACCTTC. Translation gives CASSRSRLGGYTF.

This rearrangement joins TRBV19 to TRBJ2-7; TRBD2 matches 14 bases. The trim removed 5 bases at V and 5 bases at J, leaving 5 bases unmatched. Per germline, CDR1 LNHDA and CDR2 SQIVND (reference sequence). The length of the CDR3 is 15 residues. DNA for the CDR3: TGTGCCAGTAGTCCGGCGACTAGCGGGAGGGACGAGCAGTACTTC. Its translation is CASSPATSGRDEQYF.

This chain joins TRBV14 and TRBJ2-1; 7 bases are shared with TRBD2. V was pared by 4 bases and J by 6 bases, with 9 bases of the junction left unmatched. CDR1 is SGHDN, CDR2 FVKESK, per germline. The CDR3 sequence is 15 residues long. The chain's CDR3 is CASSRGGPISNEQFF. In DNA, the CDR3 is TGTGCCAGCAGCCGGGGGGGACCCATATCCAATGAGCAGTTCTTC.

The gene calls are TRBV29-1 and TRBJ1-3; possible D gene TRBD1, 6 bases. The CDR3 runs to 14 residues. Germline values: CDR1 SQVTM, CDR2 ANQGSEA. V dropped 6 bases and J dropped 2 bases, with 14 bases sitting between them. The CDR3 bases are TGCAGCGTCCTCTTGGGGACAACTGGAAACACCATATATTTT. Translating it yields CSVLLGTTGNTIYF. Looking up the rest from reference TRBV29-1 and TRBJ1-3 gives the full variable domain: SAVISQKPSRDICQRGTSLTIQCQVDSQVTMMFWYRQQPGQSLTLIATANQGSEATYESGFVIDKFPISRPNLTFSTLTVSNMSPEDSSIYLCSVLLGTTGNTIYFGEGSWLTVV.

This chain uses TRBV28 with TRBJ2-1; 9 nucleotides match TRBD1. Germline V gives CDR1 MDHEN, CDR2 SYDVKM. The CDR3 runs to 16 residues. J was trimmed by 2 bases and V by 6 bases; bases with no gene match: 8. The chain's CDR3 is CASRAGQGTTYNEQFF. In DNA form, the CDR3 reads TGTGCCAGCAGAGCCGGACAGGGGACAACCTACAATGAGCAGTTCTTC.

Only a few counts were recorded for this clone. The rearrangement uses TRBV6-8 and TRBJ2-7; TRBD1 aligns across 8 bases. The V gene's germline CDR1 is MNHGY and CDR2 SAAAGT. Unmatched junction bases numbered 2, after V lost 4 bases and J lost 0 bases. The CDR3 is 14 amino acids. CDR3 region: CASSLQGVSYEQYF. Written as DNA, the CDR3 is TGTGCCAGCAGTTTACAGGGGGTCTCCTACGAGCAGTACTTC.

The chain links TRBV5-1 to TRBJ2-6; D remains ambiguous. The CDR3 runs 15 residues. Germline assignment: CDR1 SGHRS and CDR2 YFSETQ. V lost 0 bases, J lost 4 bases, and 8 bases lay in between. The CDR3: CASSLGQPGANVLTF. The DNA of the CDR3 is TGCGCCAGCAGCTTGGGGCAACCGGGGGCCAACGTCCTGACTTTC. The whole variable domain, remainder taken from reference TRBV5-1 and TRBJ2-6, is KAGVTQTPRYLIKTRGQQVTLSCSPISGHRSVSWYQQTPGQGLQFLFEYFSETQRNKGNFPGRFSGRQFSNSRSEMNVSTLELGDSALYLCASSLGQPGANVLTFGAGSRLTVL.

This chain links TRBV6-8 with TRBJ2-7; D call uncertain. Germline assignment: CDR1 MNHGY and CDR2 SAAAGT. V lost 6 bases to trimming and J lost 2 bases, with 17 bases between them. This CDR3 is 15 amino acids long. Here the CDR3 DNA reads TGTGCCAGCAGGAACACAAGGTCCACAACCTACGAGCAGTACTTC. This gives the protein CASRNTRSTTYEQYF.

The chain links TRBV9 to TRBJ2-2; a weak D match, TRBD2 (6 bases). V was trimmed by 4 bases and J by 6 bases, leaving 10 bases between them. The CDR3 is made up of 13 amino acids. Germline V gene sequence: CDR1 SGDLS, CDR2 YYNGEE. The CDR3 sequence: CASSLTGAGELFF. The CDR3 DNA reads TGTGCCAGCAGCTTAACGGGGGCCGGGGAGCTGTTTTTT.

V is TRBV6-8 and J is TRBJ2-1, with TRBD2 matching over 8 bases. The CDR3 has 16 amino acids. Germline CDR1 and CDR2: MNHGY and SAAAGT. V lost 0 bases and J lost 0; bases outside the gene matches: 1. The CDR3 bases are TGTGCCAGCAGTTACTCTAGCGGGAACTCCTACAATGAGCAGTTCTTC. Amino acids: CASSYSSGNSYNEQFF.

This clone was seen only a few times. The chain links TRBV6-8 to TRBJ1-2; D not resolved. The CDR3 is made up of 12 amino acids. Per the germline V gene, CDR1 is MNHGY and CDR2 is SAAAGT. Trimming took off 8 bases at V and 8 bases at J, with 15 bases between the two ends. The CDR3 DNA reads TGTGCCAGCTGGGTTCCGTCTGACGGCTACACCTTC. This codes for CASWVPSDGYTF.

This clone was recorded a few times. The V and J genes are TRBV6-8 and TRBJ2-5; D unresolved. The CDR3 has 12 amino acids. The germline V gene encodes CDR1 MNHGY and CDR2 SAAAGT. Trimming shortened V by 2 bases and J by 1 base, and 2 bases separated the two germline ends. Here the CDR3 DNA reads TGTGCCAGCAGTTACCCCCAAGAGACCCAGTACTTC. Protein sequence: CASSYPQETQYF.

This clone has more than one count but fewer than ten. The rearrangement uses TRBV9 and TRBJ2-7; TRBD1 agrees at 7 bases. The ends lost 5 bases at V and 3 bases at J; junction bases unmatched: 8. The CDR3 is 14 amino acids. The germline V gene encodes CDR1 SGDLS and CDR2 YYNGEE. The CDR3 nucleotides are TGTGCCAGCAGTCTTCAGGGGGACCTCTACGAGCAGTACTTC. Protein product: CASSLQGDLYEQYF. The variable domain in full, completed from reference TRBV9 and TRBJ2-7, reads DSGVTQTPKHLITATGQRVTLRCSPRSGDLSVYWYQQSLDQGLQFLIQYYNGEERAKGNILERFSAQQFPDLHSELNLSSLELGDSALYFCASSLQGDLYEQYFGPGTRLTVT.

The rearrangement joins TRBV29-1 to TRBJ2-1; D is tentatively TRBD1 or TRBD2 (5 bases each). The germline V gene encodes CDR1 SQVTM and CDR2 ANQGSEA. The CDR3 is made up of 12 amino acids. With 4 bases removed from V and 8 bases from J, the gap between germline ends came to 12 bases. The CDR3 loop is CSVAPREYEQFF. DNA of the CDR3: TGCAGCGTTGCCCCCAGGGAGTATGAGCAGTTCTTC.